This T cell receptor beta chain was captured by sequencing in a study of cytomegalovirus exposure and HLA in healthy donors. Some clones are missing from TCRdb's copy, which holds only in-frame ones; the method was immunoSEQ multiplex PCR. The sample yields around 71,000 clones, about 94% seen once. Germline lookup yields CDR1 SGHNT and CDR2 YYREEE (reference sequence). This CDR3 is 14 amino acids long. The V and J ends lost 7 bases and 0 bases, in that order; junction bases with no gene match: 5. The V and J genes are TRBV5-4 and TRBJ2-7; TRBD1 matches 9 bases. The sequenced material came from PBMCs. This TCR derives from a man younger than 35 in good health and CMV-seropositive. CDR3 in amino acids: CASRRQGGSYEQYF. For the CDR3, the DNA is TGTGCCAGCCGGAGACAGGGGGGCTCCTACGAGCAGTACTTC.